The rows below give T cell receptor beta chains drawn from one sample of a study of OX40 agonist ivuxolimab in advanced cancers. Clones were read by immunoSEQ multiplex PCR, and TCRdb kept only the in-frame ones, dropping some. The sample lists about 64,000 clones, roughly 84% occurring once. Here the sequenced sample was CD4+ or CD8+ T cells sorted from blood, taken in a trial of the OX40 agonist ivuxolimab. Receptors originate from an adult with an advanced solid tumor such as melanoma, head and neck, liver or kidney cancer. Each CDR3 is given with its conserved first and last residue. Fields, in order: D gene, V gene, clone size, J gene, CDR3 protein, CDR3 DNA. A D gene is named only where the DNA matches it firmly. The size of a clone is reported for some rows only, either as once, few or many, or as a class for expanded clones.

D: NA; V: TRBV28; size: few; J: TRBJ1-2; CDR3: CASGGARYGYTF; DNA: TGTGCCAGCGGGGGGGCTCGCTATGGCTACACCTTC
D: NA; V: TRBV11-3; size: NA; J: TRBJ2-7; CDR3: CASSLRASYEQYF; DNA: TGTGCCAGCAGCCTAAGGGCTAGCTACGAGCAGTACTTC
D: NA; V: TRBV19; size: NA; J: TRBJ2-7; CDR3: CASSPGKTYEQYF; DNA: TGTGCCAGTAGTCCGGGGAAGACCTACGAGCAGTACTTC
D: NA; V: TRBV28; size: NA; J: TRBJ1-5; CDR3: CASSLSRSWGDQPQHF; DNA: TGTGCCAGCAGTTTATCCCGTAGCTGGGGCGATCAGCCCCAGCATTTT
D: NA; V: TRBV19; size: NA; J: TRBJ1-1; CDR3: CASSSPSGPGSRTEAFF; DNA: TGTGCCAGTAGTAGCCCCTCGGGCCCGGGCAGTCGCACTGAAGCTTTCTTT
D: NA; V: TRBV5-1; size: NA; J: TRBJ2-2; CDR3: CASSANIDTGELFF; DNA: TGCGCCAGCAGCGCTAATATAGACACCGGGGAGCTGTTTTTT
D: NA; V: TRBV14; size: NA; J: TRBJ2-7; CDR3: CASSQDPDQQGHEQYF; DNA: TGTGCCAGCAGCCAAGATCCGGACCAACAGGGTCACGAGCAGTACTTC
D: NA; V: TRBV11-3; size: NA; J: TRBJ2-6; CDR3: CASSLGNSGANVLTF; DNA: TGTGCCAGCAGCTTAGGGAACTCTGGGGCCAACGTCCTGACTTTC
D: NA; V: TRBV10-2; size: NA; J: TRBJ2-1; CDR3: CASSESGGSSANEQFF; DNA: TGCGCCAGCAGTGAGTCAGGAGGGAGTTCGGCCAATGAGCAGTTCTTC
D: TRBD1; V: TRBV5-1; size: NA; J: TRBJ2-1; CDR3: CASSVGTGWVNEQFF; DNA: TGCGCCAGCAGCGTTGGGACAGGGTGGGTGAATGAGCAGTTCTTC
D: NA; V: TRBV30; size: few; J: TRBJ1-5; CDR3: CAWSLNSNQPQHF; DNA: TGTGCCTGGAGTTTGAATAGCAATCAGCCCCAGCATTTT
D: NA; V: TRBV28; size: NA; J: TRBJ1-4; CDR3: CASSPRGGANEKLFF; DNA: TGTGCCAGCAGCCCCCGGGGGGGGGCTAATGAAAAACTGTTTTTT
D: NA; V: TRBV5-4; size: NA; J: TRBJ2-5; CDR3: CASSLATGGQETQYF; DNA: TGTGCCAGCAGCTTGGCCACTGGTGGACAAGAGACCCAGTACTTC
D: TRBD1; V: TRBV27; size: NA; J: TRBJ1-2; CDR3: CASSRTGGVYGYTF; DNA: TGTGCCAGCAGCCGAACAGGGGGCGTCTATGGCTACACCTTC
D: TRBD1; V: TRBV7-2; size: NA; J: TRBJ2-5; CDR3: CASSLDRAEEETQYF; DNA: TGTGCCAGCAGTCTGGACAGGGCTGAGGAGGAGACCCAGTACTTC
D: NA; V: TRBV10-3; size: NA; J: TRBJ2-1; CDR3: CAISEANRDGEQFF; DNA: TGTGCCATCAGTGAGGCCAACAGGGATGGTGAGCAGTTCTTC
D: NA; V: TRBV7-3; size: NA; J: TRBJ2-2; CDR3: CASSLNPAGNTGELFF; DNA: TGTGCCAGCAGCTTAAATCCAGCGGGGAACACCGGGGAGCTGTTTTTT
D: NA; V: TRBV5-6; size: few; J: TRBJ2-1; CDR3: CASSDGDEQFF; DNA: TGTGCCAGCAGCGATGGGGATGAGCAGTTCTTC
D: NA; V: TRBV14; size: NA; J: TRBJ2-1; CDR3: CASSQAYSYNEQFF; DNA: TGTGCCAGCAGCCAGGCGTACTCCTACAATGAGCAGTTCTTC
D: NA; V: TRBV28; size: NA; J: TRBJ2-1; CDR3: CASGVGGPGNEQFF; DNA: TGTGCCAGCGGAGTGGGGGGGCCGGGTAATGAGCAGTTCTTC
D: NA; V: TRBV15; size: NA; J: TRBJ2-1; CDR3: CATSREGQPKSYNEQFF; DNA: TGTGCCACCAGCAGAGAAGGGCAGCCGAAATCCTACAATGAGCAGTTCTTC
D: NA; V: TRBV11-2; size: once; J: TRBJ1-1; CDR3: CASSRGPQAFF; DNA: TGTGCCAGCAGCCGAGGGCCGCAAGCTTTCTTT
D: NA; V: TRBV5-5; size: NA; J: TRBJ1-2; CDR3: CASSKGHSNYGYTF; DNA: TGTGCCAGCAGCAAAGGACATTCTAACTATGGCTACACCTTC
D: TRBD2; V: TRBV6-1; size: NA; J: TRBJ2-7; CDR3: CASRSSGRYEQYF; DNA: TGTGCCAGCAGATCTAGCGGGAGGTACGAGCAGTACTTC
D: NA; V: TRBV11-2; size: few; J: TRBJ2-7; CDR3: CASSLVRVHEQYF; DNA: TGTGCCAGCAGCTTGGTCAGGGTCCACGAGCAGTACTTC
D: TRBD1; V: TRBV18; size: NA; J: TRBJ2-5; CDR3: CASSPPGQPGETQYF; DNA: TGTGCCAGCTCACCACCGGGACAGCCTGGGGAGACCCAGTACTTC
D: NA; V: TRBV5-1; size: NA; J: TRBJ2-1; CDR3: CASSWDNNEQFF; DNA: TGCGCCAGCAGCTGGGATAACAATGAGCAGTTCTTC
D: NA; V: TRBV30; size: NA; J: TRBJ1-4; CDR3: CAWGFGGEKLFF; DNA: TGTGCCTGGGGGTTCGGTGGTGAAAAACTGTTTTTT
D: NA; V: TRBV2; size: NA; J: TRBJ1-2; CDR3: CASSYSVGGTYGYTF; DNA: TGTGCCAGCAGTTATTCGGTGGGGGGGACCTATGGCTACACCTTC
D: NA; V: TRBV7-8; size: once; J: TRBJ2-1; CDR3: CASSSSSATYNEQFF; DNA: TGTGCCAGCAGCTCTTCTAGCGCTACCTACAATGAGCAGTTCTTC
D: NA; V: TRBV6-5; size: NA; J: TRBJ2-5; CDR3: CASNGGETQYF; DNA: TGTGCCAGCAACGGGGGCGAGACCCAGTACTTC
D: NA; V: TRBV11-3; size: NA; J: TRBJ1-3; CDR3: CASSTGRGNTIYF; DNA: TGTGCCAGCAGCACGGGACGGGGAAACACCATATATTTT
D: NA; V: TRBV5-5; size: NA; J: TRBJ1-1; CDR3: CASSLMQANTEAFF; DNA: TGTGCCAGCAGCTTGATGCAGGCGAACACTGAAGCTTTCTTT
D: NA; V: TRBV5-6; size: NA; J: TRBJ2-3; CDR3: CASSLFRGRDTQYF; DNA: TGTGCCAGCAGCTTGTTTAGAGGCCGGGATACGCAGTATTTT
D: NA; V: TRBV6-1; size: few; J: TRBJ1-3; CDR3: CASRVDINSGNTIYF; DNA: TGTGCCAGCAGGGTTGACATTAACTCTGGAAACACCATATATTTT
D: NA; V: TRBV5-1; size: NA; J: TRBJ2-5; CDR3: CASSLRAGGQETQYF; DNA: TGCGCCAGCAGCTTGCGGGCCGGGGGCCAAGAGACCCAGTACTTC
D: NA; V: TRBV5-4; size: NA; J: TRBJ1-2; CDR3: CASSLGGGSNYGYTF; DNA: TGTGCCAGCAGCTTGGGCGGAGGGAGTAACTATGGCTACACCTTC
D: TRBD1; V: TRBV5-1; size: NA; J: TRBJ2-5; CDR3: CASFEPGQGGETQYF; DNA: TGCGCCAGCTTCGAGCCGGGACAGGGAGGAGAGACCCAGTACTTC
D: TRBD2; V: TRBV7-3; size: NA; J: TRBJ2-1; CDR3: CASSPGASGLVGNEQFF; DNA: TGTGCCAGCAGCCCGGGAGCTAGCGGCCTGGTGGGCAATGAGCAGTTCTTC
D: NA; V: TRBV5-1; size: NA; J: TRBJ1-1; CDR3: CASSPTWKTEAFF; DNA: TGCGCCAGCAGCCCCACCTGGAAGACTGAAGCTTTCTTT